These 17 T cell receptor beta chains share one sample of origin, sequenced in a study of cytomegalovirus exposure and HLA in healthy donors. The method was immunoSEQ multiplex PCR; TCRdb's version includes in-frame clones alone and lacks a portion of them. This sample carries more than 85,000 clones, about 86% of them seen once, and the ten largest clones take roughly 4%. The source material was PBMCs. The receptors originated from a woman in her late teens or twenties in good health and CMV-seropositive.

This chain links TRBV6-1 with TRBJ1-5, with 8 bases matching TRBD1. CDR1 is MNHNS and CDR2 is SASEGT in the germline V gene. This CDR3 comprises 15 residues. J lost 7 bases, V lost 2 bases, and 7 bases had no gene match. CDR3 sequence (DNA): TGTGCCAGCAGTGAAATGACAGGGGTCGGACAGCCCCAGCATTTT. Translating gives CASSEMTGVGQPQHF.

The genes are TRBV10-3 and TRBJ1-1, with D unclear. CDR3 length: 13 amino acids. Trimming shortened V by 8 bases and J by 0 bases, and 10 bases separated the two germline ends. From germline, CDR1 is ENHRY and CDR2 SYGVKD. The CDR3 nucleotides read TGTGCCATCTCAGTCGATATGAACACTGAAGCTTTCTTT. Residues: CAISVDMNTEAFF.

The rearrangement joins TRBV5-6 to TRBJ2-3, with a weak D call TRBD2 (5 bases). The CDR3 is 16 amino acids. Germline CDR1 and CDR2: SGHDT and YYEEEE. V was cut by 0 bases and J by 2 bases, with 13 bases left in between. CDR3 sequence reads: CASSLVPPGFTDTQYF. The CDR3 nucleotides read TGTGCCAGCAGCTTGGTCCCCCCGGGGTTCACAGATACGCAGTATTTT. Full variable domain (rest looked up from reference TRBV5-6 and TRBJ2-3): DAGVTQSPTHLIKTRGQQVTLRCSPKSGHDTVSWYQQALGQGPQFIFQYYEEEERQRGNFPDRFSGHQFPNYSSELNVNALLLGDSALYLCASSLVPPGFTDTQYFGPGTRLTVL.

The V and J genes are TRBV10-2 and TRBJ2-3; 7 bases agree with TRBD1. Germline assignment: CDR1 WSHSY and CDR2 SAAADI. The V gene end was trimmed by 8 bases and the J gene end by 4 bases; junction bases not matched to a gene: 0. The CDR3 is 11 amino acids. CDR3 region: CASQGADTQYF. As DNA, the CDR3 is TGCGCCAGCCAGGGGGCAGATACGCAGTATTTT.

V gene TRBV29-1 combines with J gene TRBJ1-1, with D possibly matching TRBD1 (6 bases). The germline gives CDR1 SQVTM, CDR2 ANQGSEA. The CDR3 loop spans 12 amino acids. Trimming pared 1 base from V and 5 bases from J, leaving 8 bases between. The CDR3 here is CSVEGGRTEAFF. The CDR3 DNA reads as TGCAGCGTTGAAGGGGGGCGGACTGAAGCTTTCTTT.

The chain links TRBV11-3 to TRBJ2-1, with a possible D match to TRBD2 (5 bases). Germline loops: CDR1 SGHNT, CDR2 YENEEA. The ends were cut back, 5 bases at V and 4 bases at J, with 15 bases in the middle. The CDR3 spans 15 residues. Here the CDR3 reads CASSGLAGAYNEQFF. The CDR3, as DNA: TGTGCCAGCAGCGGGCTAGCCGGAGCGTACAATGAGCAGTTCTTC.

This chain links TRBV27 with TRBJ2-5; a weak D match, TRBD2 (5 bases). CDR3 size: 14 residues. The V end was cut by 3 bases, the J end by 2 bases, with 10 bases between. CDR1 is MNHEY and CDR2 is SMNVEV in the germline V gene (reference sequence). The CDR3 coding sequence is TGTGCCAGCAGTTTCGAGGGTGGGCAAGAGACCCAGTACTTC. This encodes CASSFEGGQETQYF.

This rearrangement joins TRBV27 to TRBJ2-1; 8 bases align to TRBD1. Germline assignment: CDR1 MNHEY and CDR2 SMNVEV (reference sequence). J lost 4 bases, V lost 4 bases, and 9 bases had no gene match. This CDR3 spans 16 amino acids. CDR3 in amino acids: CASSSERTGRYNEQFF. The CDR3 DNA follows: TGTGCCAGCAGTTCGGAAAGGACAGGGCGGTACAATGAGCAGTTCTTC.

The chain combines TRBV28 with TRBJ1-4; possibly TRBD1 for D (6 bases). This CDR3 contains 11 residues. In germline, CDR1 is MDHEN, CDR2 SYDVKM. The ends were cut back, 8 bases at V and 11 bases at J, with 12 bases in the middle. The CDR3 bases are TGTGCCAGCCAGGGGTTTCATAAACTGTTTTTT. Translating gives CASQGFHKLFF.

The rearrangement links TRBV7-9 to TRBJ1-2; tentatively, D is TRBD1 (6 bases). Per germline, CDR1 SEHNR and CDR2 FQNEAQ (reference sequence). Trimming took 4 bases from V and 4 from J, leaving 10 bases between them. The CDR3 sequence is 13 residues long. CDR3 loop: CASSYKTGYGYTF. CDR3 bases: TGTGCCAGCAGCTACAAGACAGGCTATGGCTACACCTTC.

The chain uses TRBV11-3 and TRBJ2-1; no firm D call. CDR1 is SGHNT, CDR2 YENEEA, per germline. V was pared by 4 bases and J by 4 bases, with 8 bases between. The CDR3 is made up of 13 amino acids. CDR3 sequence: CASSSPGYNEQFF. The CDR3 coding sequence is TGTGCCAGCAGCTCCCCGGGTTACAATGAGCAGTTCTTC.

The chain carries TRBV5-6 and TRBJ2-2; 7 nucleotides align to TRBD2. This CDR3 has 17 amino acids. J was trimmed by 4 bases and V by 2 bases; bases with no gene match: 11. Germline V lookup: CDR1 SGHDT, CDR2 YYEEEE. The CDR3 is CASSLKSGRVFTGELFF. In DNA form, the CDR3 reads TGTGCCAGCAGCTTAAAATCAGGGAGGGTATTCACCGGGGAGCTGTTTTTT.

This sequence joins TRBV27 and TRBJ2-3; D not certain. The V end lost 7 bases, the J end lost 6 bases, and 8 bases lay between the germline ends. The CDR3 has 11 residues. The germline V gene has CDR1 MNHEY and CDR2 SMNVEV (reference sequence). Written as DNA, the CDR3 is TGTGCCAGCAATTCCCGGGATACGCAGTATTTT. Its translation is CASNSRDTQYF.

Written as DNA, the CDR3 is TGTGCCAGCAGGGGGGCGAGCGGAAACACCATATATTTT. It yields the protein CASRGASGNTIYF. The rearrangement uses TRBV21-1 and TRBJ1-3; the D call of TRBD1 is as the table states it, not checked on the DNA. TRBV21-1 is a pseudogene locus. The CDR3 is 13 residues long.

This chain uses TRBV5-4 with TRBJ1-4; TRBD1 agrees at 9 bases. Germline V CDR1 and CDR2: SGHNT, YYREEE (reference sequence). V lost 3 bases, J lost 3 bases, and 3 bases stayed unmatched. The CDR3 runs 15 residues. Here the CDR3 reads CASSWGQGPNEKLFF. CDR3 in DNA: TGTGCCAGCAGCTGGGGACAGGGTCCTAATGAAAAACTGTTTTTT.

The genes are TRBV19 and TRBJ2-1, with a possible D match to TRBD1 (6 bases). V lost 1 base, J lost 2 bases, and 9 bases lay in between. CDR1 is LNHDA, CDR2 SQIVND, per germline (reference sequence). This CDR3 spans 15 amino acids. CDR3 nucleotides: TGTGCCAGTAGTATAGGGCAGGGGCCCTACAATGAGCAGTTCTTC. This sequence encodes CASSIGQGPYNEQFF.

A remark on this clone: The sample carries other DNA sequences with the same CDR3. This chain joins TRBV15 and TRBJ2-7; D remains ambiguous. This CDR3 is 12 amino acids long. V lost 0 bases to trimming and J lost 4 bases, with 4 bases between them. Germline V gene data show CDR1 as LNHNV and CDR2 as YYDKDF (reference sequence). The CDR3 loop is CATSRDRYEQYF. Written as DNA, the CDR3 is TGTGCCACCAGCAGAGATCGGTACGAGCAGTACTTC.